This T cell receptor beta chain was sequenced in a study of CD8+CD57+ T cells in acquired aplastic anemia. Points from the study as a whole: The study identified roughly 29 CD8+ CDR3 sequences shared by patients and controls.

Turning to this clonotype: Its antigen remains unidentified.

Sequencing was done on patients that had shown CD8+CD57+ cell expansion by flow cytometry. Genomic DNA served as template for TCR beta VDJ and CDR3 profiling. TCRdb passed the reads through MiXCR, listing each CDR3 protein once. The sample lists more than 150,000 distinct CDR3 sequences, around 47% occurring once. The CDR3 is made up of 19 amino acids. Germline assignment: CDR1 LGHNT and CDR2 FRNRAP. V shed 0 bases, J shed 0 bases, and the junction held 10 bases outside the gene matches. The TCR was taken from a human donor with aplastic anemia. The chain combines TRBV12-5 with TRBJ1-5; 8 nucleotides line up with TRBD1. The sequenced sample was sorted CD4+, CD8+, or CD8+CD57+ T cells (not recorded which) from PBMCs. CDR3 DNA: TGTGCTAGTGGTTTGGTACGGCAGGGGGCGGACCATAGCAATCAGCCCCAGCATTTT. Its protein is CASGLVRQGADHSNQPQHF.